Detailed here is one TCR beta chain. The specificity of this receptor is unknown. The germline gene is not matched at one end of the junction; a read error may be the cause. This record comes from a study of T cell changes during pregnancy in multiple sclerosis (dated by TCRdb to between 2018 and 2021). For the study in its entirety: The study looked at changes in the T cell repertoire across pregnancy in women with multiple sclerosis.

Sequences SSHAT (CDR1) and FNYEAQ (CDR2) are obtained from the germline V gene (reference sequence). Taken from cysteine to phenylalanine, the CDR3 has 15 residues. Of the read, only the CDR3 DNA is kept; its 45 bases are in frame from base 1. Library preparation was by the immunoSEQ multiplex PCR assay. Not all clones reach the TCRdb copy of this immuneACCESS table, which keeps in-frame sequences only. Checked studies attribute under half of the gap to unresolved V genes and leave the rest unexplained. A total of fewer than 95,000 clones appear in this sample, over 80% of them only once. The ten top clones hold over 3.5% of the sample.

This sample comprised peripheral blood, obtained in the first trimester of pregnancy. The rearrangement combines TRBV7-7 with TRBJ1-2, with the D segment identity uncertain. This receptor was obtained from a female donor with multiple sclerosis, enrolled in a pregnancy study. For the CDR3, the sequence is CASSLIARGNYGYTF. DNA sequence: TGTGCTAGCAGCTTAATTGCCCGGGGTAACTATGGCTACACCTTC.